This note documents a single T cell receptor (beta chain) sequence. Its antigen is still unknown. Base qualities are not at hand, and no much larger clone is one base apart. CDR1 and CDR2, looked up from the germline V gene (reference sequence), are SEHNR and FQNEAQ. V and J are truncated by 6 bases and 4 bases respectively, leaving an intervening sequence of 13 bases. CDR3 length: 14 amino acids, cysteine to phenylalanine. Left in the record is the CDR3 DNA by itself, 42 bases read in frame from the first base. This record belongs to a study of cytomegalovirus exposure and HLA in healthy donors (dated by TCRdb to between 2016 and 2019). In the study overall: In an earlier analysis of approximately 640 of the donors, 276 Gb of sequence data and approximately 100 million unique TCR beta sequences from about 180 million T cells were reported. A later genetic analysis used genome-wide SNP genotypes for about three fifths of the 666 donors, treating that subset as a discovery cohort. Donor age, sex, ethnicity and CMV serostatus were compiled together with the repertoire data. Rather than using new phenotypic data, the later analysis identified candidate immune exposures from TCR beta sequences and from how often those sequences occurred across donors. Class I and class II HLA loci were covered by the typing at four-digit resolution. Because of strong linkage in the cohort, a few DR-DQ haplotypes were treated as single units for association and clustering. An early release covering 550 to 700 HLA-typed donors comprised roughly 300 gigabases of sequencing data and approximately 85 million unique TCR sequences. All discovery cohort repertoires had been generated using a single sequencing platform. The aim of the study was to test whether cataloging public T cell receptors could identify signatures of past pathogen exposure. Among 398 genotyped donors of the cohort, an average of about 240,000 unique TCR beta nucleotide sequences were sequenced per donor, roughly a sixth of them non-productive. High-throughput TCR immunosequencing, statistical association of individual TCRs with disease status, and machine learning were combined to predict cytomegalovirus infection status. A later analysis re-analyzed previously published TCR beta repertoires from several hundred donors and added high-resolution HLA genotyping to study TCR occurrence patterns. An earlier analysis of 587 of the donors applied high-throughput TCR beta sequencing to assess whether each TCR beta V gene segment acted as functional or pseudogenic. The study used immunosequencing to profile the T cell repertoires of several hundred subjects and linked those repertoires to cytomegalovirus serostatus. Typing coverage varied by locus: roughly 629-640 donors for A, B, C, DRB1 and DQB1; approximately 500 for DQA1; over 600 for DPA1; approximately 490 for DPB1. In addition to the first cohort of 666 subjects, a separate validation cohort of over 90 different subjects was used. Of the roughly 400 genotyped donors, 65% to 90% fell in the genetic ancestry cluster associated with self-reported Caucasian donors. Broader findings and caveats from the paper: Sequencing depth was assumed to be roughly uniform across donors in the presence/absence analyses, though that assumption may not hold. A later analysis found that most CMV-associated TCR beta chains appeared HLA-restricted, with HLA associations seemingly driven largely by CMV exposure. An association between a missense DCLRE1C variant and V-gene and J-gene trimming of TCR beta chains was found in a later genetic analysis and replicated in an independent cohort. Some IMGT-functional V segments, including TRBV6-2 and TRBV6-3, could not be told apart with the 87-base-pair reads, so those segments were excluded. The classifier was reported to diagnose cytomegalovirus status with high specificity and sensitivity in both the original cohort and the validation cohort. In this cohort, only TCR beta chains were sequenced, and detectable features were limited by the absence of alpha or paired-chain data. Most TCR sequences were observed very rarely across donors, whereas some public TCRs were present in many individuals. The study listed 164 TCR beta chains as associated with cytomegalovirus. In a later analysis, HLA-associated TCR beta chains showed more clonal expansion and lower generation probabilities than non-associated chains that were equally common. When HLA alleles, especially DR and DQ, strongly co-occurred, TCR associations were difficult to assign to individual alleles. A few of the identified cytomegalovirus-associated TCR beta chains were confirmed in vitro to be specific for cytomegalovirus antigens. Over 15 rarely observed V segments, including chromosome 9 orphons, were excluded from the earlier analysis of several hundred of the donors because counts were too low. In a later analysis, the rate of TCR association differed among HLA loci, with DRB1 alleles having the most associated TCRs and HLA-C alleles having the fewest. Broadly in line with IMGT annotations, most TCR beta V segments showed up in productive rearrangements about 90% or about 30% of the time in an earlier analysis of around 550 of the donors. Several of the top co-occurrence clusters appeared to be linked to parvovirus B19, influenza, CMV and Epstein-Barr virus, according to a later analysis. A further reported finding was that TCR beta sequences accurately predicted the HLA-A and HLA-B alleles for most subjects in the first cohort. The authors suggested that the approach could potentially be extended to other disease states and immunological phenotypes. A later genetic analysis reported fewer N-insertions in productive TCRs among donors in an Asian-associated ancestry cluster than the roughly 620-donor mean. Specific HLA alleles were associated with 15,000 to 20,000 TCR beta sequences at a false discovery rate of 0.05 in a later analysis. For the cohort, immune exposure information was limited to CMV serostatus. Linkage disequilibrium might explain the correlated functional status among segregating V segments, but an unknown experimental factor could not be excluded. A group of highly shared sequence variants was considered likely to be a technical artifact of the sequencing pipeline. Because HLA typing was missing for some donors at each locus, association tests included only the typed subset.

The cohort was made up of roughly 670 healthy bone marrow donors. At the time of sampling, every cohort member was nominally healthy, though immune exposures that went unrecorded were likely present. The donor tested CMV seronegative, placing the donor among the 300 to 400 seronegative members of the cohort. Every donor gave a peripheral blood sample, and the peripheral blood mononuclear cells from that sample were used for TCR beta sequencing. Genomic DNA extraction from the blood cell samples was performed with the Qiagen DNeasy Blood Extraction Kit. Library method: the immunoSEQ multiplex PCR assay. For the multiplex PCR, a mixture combining 60 forward primers for TCR Vbeta segments and 13 reverse primers for TCR Jbeta segments was used. A multiplex PCR assay on genomic DNA amplified the CDR3 region of rearranged TCR beta genes. The amplified TCR beta libraries were sequenced on the Illumina HiSeq System as 87-base-pair reads. The paper's data handling went like this. A later analysis tallied around 87 million unique TCR beta chains across the approximately 670 repertoires, and approximately 12 million of those chains were shared by two or more donors. A nearest-neighbor algorithm error-corrected the raw reads and collapsed the reads into unique sequences, merging closely related sequences to remove PCR and sequencing errors. Alignment of CDR3 sequences to IMGT reference sequences was used to assign V, D and J gene segments. For a sequence to be retained, a match of at least six nucleotides to both a V gene segment and a J gene segment was required. Rearrangements were classified as productive when the CDR3 lacked stop codons and remained in frame with V and J, and all other rearrangements were classified as non-productive. Following IMGT convention, CDR3 was defined as the stretch from the second conserved V-encoded cysteine to the conserved J-encoded phenylalanine. Sequences without an unambiguous match to a single V gene segment were excluded from the earlier analysis of several hundred of the donors. An earlier analysis of 500 to 700 of the donors classified V segments as functional when productive rearrangements were above 56.7% and as segregating when the standard deviation between donors was above 5%. A statistical classification framework was built to diagnose cytomegalovirus status from the catalog of TCR beta chain sequences. In a later analysis, V and J genes were assigned by comparing TCR nucleotide sequences against IMGT/GENE-DB human TR gene sequences. In a later analysis, CDR3 sequences and most-parsimonious VDJ recombination scenarios were assigned using the TCRdist pipeline. In a later analysis, each TCR beta chain was defined by its CDR3 amino acid sequence together with its V-gene family, and reads lacking a unique V-gene family were excluded. A later analysis removed 592 highly shared, low-generation-probability nucleotide sequences to deal with suspected cross-contamination and a sequencing artifact. For each public chain, a later analysis derived a clonal expansion index from normalized ranks of inferred template counts within each repertoire. A later analysis computed generation probabilities with a VDJ recombination model fitted to out-of-frame rearrangements, and checked the results against IGoR. In a later analysis, TCR-TCR, TCR-HLA and TCR-CMV co-occurrence was scored with hypergeometric tests, and a repertoire-size bias correction was applied to TCR pairs. A later analysis estimated false discovery rates by permuting HLA or CMV assignments 20 times. In a later analysis, co-occurring TCRs were grouped using DBSCAN, and TCRdist sequence similarity was added for clustering within HLA-allele-positive subsets. Repertoires with fewer than 30,000 or more than 120,000 public chains were left out of co-occurrence clustering, as were four to six repertoires with anomalous nucleotide sharing. TCRdb mirrors the immuneACCESS table, restricted to in-frame sequences. Some clones are absent from its copies; in checked studies, under half trace to an unresolved V gene, and the reason for the others is unknown. V, J and clone size are taken as reported in that table, and D and trimming were inferred from the DNA itself. The sample table contains some 140,000 clones; only one count was recorded for around four fifths of them. The top ten constitute roughly 1.4% of the sample.

The receptor chain draws on TRBV7-9 and TRBJ1-5; the D region possibly corresponds to TRBD1 (5 bases align). Sequencing used PBMCs. This sequence originates from a man in his forties in good health and CMV-seronegative. The DNA reads as follows: TGTGCCAGCAGTCAAGGGTCAGGGAATCAGCCCCAGCATTTT. Its protein reads: CASSQGSGNQPQHF.